These T cell receptor beta chains were read from a single sample in a study of shared clonotypes between healthy human individuals. Sequencing was performed with immunoSEQ multiplex PCR; in TCRdb, only in-frame clones are kept and a portion is missing. This table holds about 580,000 clones, 95% to 98% found once. Sequencing was done on a sample of naive CD8+ T cells sorted from blood. The receptors were gathered from a man aged 25 to 40 in good health. Both conserved end residues are part of each CDR3. The D gene is left open where the match is weak. Clone size is stated in some rows and not others, as once, few, many or a class when expanded.

TRBJ1-1,TRBV6-6,-,TRBD1,CASREGQLFTEAFF,TGTGCCAGCAGGGAGGGACAGCTTTTCACTGAAGCTTTCTTT
TRBJ1-1,TRBV6-5,-,-,CASSPRAVMNTEAFF,TGTGCCAGCAGCCCCCGGGCAGTCATGAACACTGAAGCTTTCTTT
TRBJ1-3,TRBV7-6,once,TRBD1,CASSGGDRENGNTIYF,TGTGCCAGCAGCGGGGGGGACAGGGAGAACGGAAACACCATATATTTT
TRBJ1-1,TRBV9,-,-,CASSVGGGMHTEAFF,TGTGCCAGCAGCGTAGGTGGGGGGATGCACACTGAAGCTTTCTTT
TRBJ2-7,TRBV7-8,-,TRBD1,CASSLAGTGNEQYF,TGTGCCAGCAGCTTAGCCGGGACAGGCAACGAGCAGTACTTC
TRBJ2-2,TRBV9,-,TRBD2,CASSPRLAANTGELFF,TGTGCCAGCAGCCCCCGACTAGCGGCGAACACCGGGGAGCTGTTTTTT
TRBJ2-7,TRBV29-1,-,TRBD1,CSAFTGERYEQYF,TGCAGCGCATTTACAGGGGAAAGGTACGAGCAGTACTTC
TRBJ2-5,TRBV5-5,-,TRBD2,CASSWASGSVGETQYF,TGTGCCAGCAGCTGGGCTAGCGGGAGTGTAGGAGAGACCCAGTACTTC
TRBJ2-1,TRBV6-6,-,TRBD2,CASSPFSGEYNEQFF,TGTGCCAGCAGTCCCTTTAGCGGGGAGTACAATGAGCAGTTCTTC
TRBJ2-2,TRBV6-6,-,-,CASSSVRAGGELFF,TGTGCCAGCAGTTCCGTACGGGCGGGCGGGGAGCTGTTTTTT
TRBJ1-2,TRBV5-4,-,-,CASSEDSYHTYGYTF,TGTGCCAGCAGCGAGGACAGCTATCATACCTATGGCTACACCTTC
TRBJ1-2,TRBV30,-,TRBD1,CAWSVNTGGTDGYTF,TGTGCCTGGAGTGTAAATACAGGGGGCACGGATGGCTACACCTTC
TRBJ1-2,TRBV5-4,-,TRBD1,CASSILTGTEGYGYTF,TGTGCCAGCAGCATATTAACCGGGACAGAAGGTTACGGCTACACCTTC
TRBJ2-7,TRBV7-2,-,TRBD2,CASSPRGTSGYEQYF,TGTGCCAGCAGCCCCCGCGGGACTAGCGGCTACGAGCAGTACTTC
TRBJ2-1,TRBV5-6,-,-,CASSTSPGPYNEQFF,TGTGCCAGCAGCACGAGTCCGGGGCCCTACAATGAGCAGTTCTTC
TRBJ2-7,TRBV27,once,TRBD1,CASTWTGGSHEQYF,TGTGCCAGCACCTGGACAGGGGGCTCCCACGAGCAGTACTTC
TRBJ2-5,TRBV7-9,-,TRBD2,CASSAAFSGSGVFGETQYF,TGTGCCAGCAGCGCCGCCTTCAGCGGGAGTGGGGTATTCGGAGAGACCCAGTACTTC
TRBJ2-1,TRBV9,-,TRBD2,CASTPERDFYNEQFF,TGTGCCAGCACTCCGGAGCGGGACTTCTACAATGAGCAGTTCTTC
TRBJ2-3,TRBV2,-,-,CASSVTDTQYF,TGTGCCAGCAGTGTCACAGATACGCAGTATTTT
TRBJ2-3,TRBV5-4,-,-,CASSLGEHPDTQYF,TGTGCCAGCAGCTTGGGGGAACACCCAGATACGCAGTATTTT
TRBJ2-3,TRBV9,-,-,CASSDSSESGTDTQYF,TGTGCCAGCAGCGACTCTAGCGAGTCTGGCACAGATACGCAGTATTTT
TRBJ2-7,TRBV7-7,-,-,CASSFGPAYEQYF,TGTGCTAGCAGCTTTGGACCGGCCTACGAGCAGTACTTC
TRBJ2-7,TRBV5-5,-,TRBD1,CASSFSGQSSYEQYF,TGTGCCAGCAGCTTTTCGGGACAGAGCTCCTACGAGCAGTACTTC
TRBJ2-1,TRBV11-2,once,-,CASSLSTDVLEQFF,TGTGCCAGCAGCTTGTCAACGGACGTTCTGGAGCAGTTCTTC
TRBJ2-7,TRBV9,-,TRBD1,CASSGGQGPYEQYF,TGTGCCAGCAGCGGCGGACAGGGCCCCTACGAGCAGTACTTC